These T cell receptor beta chains were read from a single sample in a study of blood T cells in healthy people across ages. One entry per CDR3 protein results from TCRdb running MiXCR on the 5' RACE reads. The sample lists about 500,000 distinct CDR3 sequences, approximately 25% occurring once. Another study also made use of these data, one on T cells of mothers and their children.

Sequenced material: blood. The receptors originated from a boy aged 5-17 years in good health. Each CDR3 is given with its conserved first and last residue. The order of the fields is J gene, clone size, D gene, V gene, CDR3 DNA, CDR3 protein. The D gene is left open where the match is weak. The size field is filled for only some rows; it gives once, few, many or a size class.

TRBJ1-2	NA	TRBD1	TRBV28	TGTGCCAGCAGAGCCGGGACAGAGGACTATGGCTACACCTTC	CASRAGTEDYGYTF
TRBJ2-5	once	NA	TRBV19	TGTGCCAGTAGTACTAACCTGGGGGAGACCCAGTACTTC	CASSTNLGETQYF
TRBJ1-1	NA	NA	TRBV7-9	TGTGCCAGCAGCTTAGCTCCAGGGAGCACTGAAGCTTTCTTT	CASSLAPGSTEAFF
TRBJ2-7	NA	NA	TRBV20-1	TGCAGTGCTAGCGGCGGGATTTTTTACGAGCAGTACTTC	CSASGGIFYEQYF
TRBJ2-1	NA	NA	TRBV20-1	TGCAGTGCCCTAGAATTCGCTACCTACAATGAGCAGTTCTTC	CSALEFATYNEQFF
TRBJ2-1	NA	TRBD2	TRBV9	TGTGCCAGCAGCGTAGGGGGGGATAGGGACTACAGGAATGAGCAGTTCTTC	CASSVGGDRDYRNEQFF
TRBJ2-5	NA	NA	TRBV5-1	TGCGCCAGCAGTGTCGGAGGGGGCGGAGAGACCCAGTACTTC	CASSVGGGGETQYF
TRBJ1-2	few	NA	TRBV27	TGTGCCAGCAGTTACTCCCCGCAGGGGACTAACTATGGCTACACCTTC	CASSYSPQGTNYGYTF
TRBJ1-4	NA	NA	TRBV7-3	TGTGCCAGCAGCTTAGGAAGCTGGGGTCTGTGTTGTGAAAAACTGTTTTTT	CASSLGSWGLCCEKLFF
TRBJ2-1	few	TRBD2	TRBV27	TGTGCCAGCAGTCCACCGGGACTAAACAATGAGCAGTTCTTC	CASSPPGLNNEQFF